One sample yielded the 23 T cell receptor beta chains listed below, sequenced in a study of T cell responses to AZD1222 COVID-19 vaccine. Using immunoSEQ multiplex PCR, the repertoire was profiled, and TCRdb retains in-frame clones only, with some absent. The sample has about 150,000 clones; roughly 90% are singletons. This specimen was peripheral blood, taken 28 days after the second AZD1222 dose. The receptors originated from an adult who received the AZD1222 COVID-19 vaccine.

This chain joins TRBV2 and TRBJ1-1; D unresolved. The CDR3 contains 12 residues. Germline assignment: CDR1 SNHLY and CDR2 FYNNEI. Trimming cost V 3 bases and J 10 bases, with 12 bases left between them. The CDR3 nucleotides read TGTGCCAGCAGTGAGGCCCCTGCTGCAGCTTTCTTT. Translated, it gives CASSEAPAAAFF.

The chain has TRBV19 and TRBJ2-1; the match to TRBD2 covers 8 bases. Trimming at V came to 7 bases and at J to 3 bases, leaving 8 bases not matched to a gene. CDR1 is LNHDA and CDR2 is SQIVND in the germline V gene (reference sequence). CDR3 length equals 15 residues. This chain's CDR3 is CASTPGGGHYNEQFF. The CDR3, as DNA: TGTGCCAGTACCCCGGGGGGGGGCCACTACAATGAGCAGTTCTTC. The complete variable domain, with remaining parts taken from reference TRBV19 and TRBJ2-1, reads DGGITQSPKYLFRKEGQNVTLSCEQNLNHDAMYWYRQDPGQGLRLIYYSQIVNDFQKGDIAEGYSVSREKKESFPLTVTSAQKNPTAFYLCASTPGGGHYNEQFFGPGTRLTVL.

This chain joins TRBV5-1 and TRBJ2-6; either TRBD1 or TRBD2 may fit D (5 bases each). V was trimmed by 4 bases and J by 2 bases, leaving 16 bases between them. Per the germline V gene, CDR1 is SGHRS and CDR2 is YFSETQ. The CDR3 contains 17 residues. Written as DNA, the CDR3 is TGCGCCAGCAGCGATTGGTCAGGGAGTCCTGGGGCCAACGTCCTGACTTTC. Its translation: CASSDWSGSPGANVLTF.

This chain connects TRBV6-1 to TRBJ2-7, with a possible D match to TRBD2 (6 bases). V was clipped by 2 bases and J by 0 bases, with 14 bases between them. The CDR3 loop spans 16 amino acids. Germline values: CDR1 MNHNS, CDR2 SASEGT. CDR3 protein: CASSERRQRASYEQYF. CDR3 nucleotide sequence: TGTGCCAGCAGTGAAAGGAGGCAGCGGGCCTCCTACGAGCAGTACTTC.

This chain uses TRBV5-5 with TRBJ2-7; D is undetermined. There are 14 residues in the CDR3. V was clipped by 4 bases and J by 5 bases, with 16 bases between them. Germline loops: CDR1 SGHKS, CDR2 YYEKEE (reference sequence). This CDR3 is CASSRGWGADEQYF. The CDR3 DNA follows: TGTGCCAGCAGCCGCGGTTGGGGTGCCGACGAGCAGTACTTC.

The chain is built from TRBV5-1 and TRBJ2-7; 11 bases fit TRBD1. This CDR3 spans 14 amino acids. The germline gives CDR1 SGHRS, CDR2 YFSETQ. V lost 3 bases and J lost 9; bases outside the gene matches: 8. CDR3 DNA sequence: TGCGCCAGCAGCTCCGGGACAGGGGGATTTGGGCAGTACTTC. Its protein product is CASSSGTGGFGQYF.

The chain recombines TRBV19 with TRBJ1-2, with 9 bases lining up with TRBD1. The CDR3 spans 13 residues. Germline CDR1 reads LNHDA; CDR2 reads SQIVND (reference sequence). V trimming: 4 bases; J trimming: 7 bases; junction bases outside the gene matches: 4. Here the CDR3 DNA reads TGTGCCAGTAGTACACAGGGGGCGCTTGGCTACACCTTC. Translating it yields CASSTQGALGYTF.

Here the CDR3 reads CASSLGGYGYTF. In DNA, the CDR3 is TGTGCCAGCAGCTTGGGGGGCTATGGCTACACCTTC. V is TRBV5-8 and J is TRBJ1-2; D is unresolved. The CDR3 covers 12 residues. The germline CDR1 and CDR2 sequences are SGHTS and YDEGEE. V lost 0 bases to trimming and J lost 4 bases, with 4 bases between them.

This chain uses TRBV6-1 with TRBJ1-6, with 8 bases matching TRBD1. V lost 3 bases and J lost 12; bases outside the gene matches: 7. The CDR3 spans 14 residues. Germline values: CDR1 MNHNS, CDR2 SASEGT. CDR3 in amino acids: CASSDGQGARPLHF. The DNA of the CDR3 is TGTGCCAGCAGTGATGGACAGGGAGCCAGACCCCTCCACTTT.

The chain has TRBV4-1 and TRBJ2-1; D is unclear. V lost 0 bases, J lost 6 bases, and 6 bases lay in between. Looked up from germline, CDR1 is MGHRA and CDR2 is YSYEKL. This CDR3 spans 13 amino acids. CDR3 in DNA: TGCGCCAGCAGCCAAGAATGGTCCAATGAGCAGTTCTTC. It is translated as CASSQEWSNEQFF.

This clone was detected once. The chain carries TRBV28 and TRBJ2-3; no clear D. Germline loops: CDR1 MDHEN, CDR2 SYDVKM. V was trimmed by 5 bases and J by 3 bases, leaving 9 bases between them. The CDR3 spans 13 residues. Written as DNA, the CDR3 is TGTGCCAGCAGTCCCCCGTCGACAGATACGCAGTATTTT. Translation: CASSPPSTDTQYF.

V usage is TRBV6-6 and J usage is TRBJ1-6; no firm D call. Trimming left V 5 bases short and J 11 bases short, with 13 bases between. CDR3 length: 13 amino acids. Germline V gene lookup returns CDR1 MNHNY and CDR2 SVGAGI (reference sequence). As DNA, the CDR3 is TGTGCCAGCAGTGGGCTTAGTCCGGCACCCCTCCACTTT. Residues: CASSGLSPAPLHF.

The chain couples TRBV2 to TRBJ2-3; no clear D. V shed 3 bases and J shed 2 bases, with 9 bases lying between them. The CDR3 is 14 residues long. Germline CDR1 SNHLY, CDR2 FYNNEI. The CDR3 nucleotides read TGTGCCAGCAGTGATGGAGCCCCCACAGATACGCAGTATTTT. Protein product: CASSDGAPTDTQYF.

The chain couples TRBV24-1 to TRBJ1-4; 9 bases agree with TRBD1. Germline loops: CDR1 KGHDR, CDR2 SFDVKD. This CDR3 is 16 amino acids long. Trimming cost V 3 bases and J 8 bases; bases outside gene matches: 9. The CDR3 DNA follows: TGTGCCACCAGTGATCCGCGGACAGGGGAGGAGGAAAAACTGTTTTTT. Translating gives CATSDPRTGEEEKLFF.

V gene TRBV1 combines with J gene TRBJ1-2. TRBV1 constitutes a pseudogene. The length of the CDR3 is 13 residues. Here the CDR3 DNA reads TGCACCAGCAGCCAAGATGAGGGCTATGGCTACACCTTC. Translation gives CTSSQDEGYGYTF.

The chain employs TRBV4-1 and TRBJ1-6; no clear D gene. Germline CDR1 is MGHRA and CDR2 is YSYEKL. Trimming cost V 0 bases and J 10 bases, with 13 bases left between them. This CDR3 contains 15 residues. CDR3 bases: TGCGCCAGCAGCCAAGAACGCGCAGCCCGATCACCCCTCCACTTT. Translated, it gives CASSQERAARSPLHF.

This chain links TRBV19 with TRBJ1-5; maybe TRBD1 (5 bases). V was trimmed by 3 bases and J by 5 bases, leaving 11 bases between them. The V gene's germline CDR1 is LNHDA and CDR2 SQIVND (reference sequence). The CDR3 covers 14 residues. CDR3 coding DNA: TGTGCCAGTAGTATTTCAGGGACGTATCAGCCCCAGCATTTT. Its translation is CASSISGTYQPQHF.

The chain carries TRBV12-5 and TRBJ2-3; 11 nucleotides align to TRBD1. Germline CDR1 and CDR2: LGHNT and FRNRAP. The CDR3 consists of 16 residues. J gave up 3 bases and V 5 bases, and 7 bases lay outside the gene matches. CDR3 bases: TGTGCTAGTGGTCCAGGGGACAGGGGGGGGACAGATACGCAGTATTTT. It specifies CASGPGDRGGTDTQYF.

The chain's CDR3 is CASGQRGYDGYTF. For the CDR3, the DNA is TGTGCCAGCGGACAGCGGGGGTATGATGGCTACACCTTC. The gene calls are TRBV6-5 and TRBJ1-2, with D possibly TRBD1 on 6 matching bases. Trimming pared 8 bases from V and 6 bases from J, leaving 16 bases between. CDR1 and CDR2 (germline): MNHEY, SVGAGI. The CDR3 totals 13 residues.

This clone is labeled as large. The rearrangement joins TRBV12-5 to TRBJ1-5, with TRBD1 as a possible D gene (6 bases). Germline CDR1 reads LGHNT; CDR2 reads FRNRAP. The CDR3 covers 19 residues. V was pared by 7 bases and J by 4 bases, with 29 bases between. Here the CDR3 reads CASVGTGGGARFDNQPQHF. The CDR3 nucleotides read TGTGCTAGTGTGGGCACTGGGGGGGGCGCAAGGTTTGATAATCAGCCCCAGCATTTT.

CDR3 nucleotide sequence: TGTGCCAGCAGCTTAGAGTCAGGGAAGGTTGAAGCTTTCTTT. Translating gives CASSLESGKVEAFF. This rearrangement joins TRBV13 to TRBJ1-1; TRBD1 is a possible D gene (5 bases). The CDR3 sequence is 14 residues long. V was clipped by 1 base and J by 7 bases, with 13 bases between them. Germline values: CDR1 PRHDT, CDR2 FYEKMQ (reference sequence).

The chain combines TRBV28 with TRBJ1-1; 8 bases line up with TRBD1. The CDR3 sequence is 15 residues long. Germline V lookup: CDR1 MDHEN, CDR2 SYDVKM. Trimming at V came to 4 bases and at J to 8 bases, leaving 12 bases not matched to a gene. CDR3 in amino acids: CASSSRERTGTEAFF. CDR3 bases: TGTGCCAGCAGTTCAAGGGAAAGGACAGGGACCGAAGCTTTCTTT.

A single count supports this clone. The chain recombines TRBV30 with TRBJ1-6; 10 bases line up with TRBD1. Trimming removed 7 bases from V and 10 bases from J; junction bases left unmatched: 13. The germline gives CDR1 GTSNPN, CDR2 SVGIG (reference sequence). The CDR3 is 15 amino acids. CDR3 sequence (DNA): TGTGCCTTTCTTTCCCCCGGGACAGGGGAATCACCCCTCCACTTT. Amino acids: CAFLSPGTGESPLHF.